The 7 T cell receptor beta chains reported below all come from one sample, sequenced in a study of identical twins. MiXCR, applied by TCRdb to the 5' RACE reads, yields one record per CDR3 protein. The table includes hundreds of thousands of distinct CDR3 sequences, 9% to 15% detected once. This sample was also put to use in a study of yellow fever vaccine responses in identical twins.

Sequenced material: CD8+ T cells sorted from blood. These receptors all stem from a woman aged 18-29 years in good health.

This clonotype has only a few counts. This CDR3 reads CASSLSRQGAGELFF. The DNA for the CDR3 is TGTGCCAGCAGTTTATCACGACAGGGAGCCGGGGAGCTGTTTTTT. The V and J genes are TRBV28 and TRBJ2-2; TRBD1 matches 7 bases. Per germline, CDR1 MDHEN and CDR2 SYDVKM. After removal of 1 base from V and 6 bases from J, the junction contained 5 bases not matched to a gene. This CDR3 has 15 residues.

This chain joins TRBV20-1 and TRBJ2-3; D remains unclear. V was cut by 5 bases and J by 2 bases, with 11 bases left in between. The CDR3 extends over 13 amino acids. CDR1 is DFQATT and CDR2 is SNEGSKA in the germline V gene (reference sequence). The DNA for the CDR3 is TGCAGTGCTCGTCAGGAATCCACAGATACGCAGTATTTT. Translating gives CSARQESTDTQYF.

V is TRBV7-9 and J is TRBJ2-3; 9 positions match TRBD1. Per germline, CDR1 SEHNR and CDR2 FQNEAQ (reference sequence). Trimming took 4 bases from V and 3 from J; bases not matched to a gene: 5. This CDR3 is built from 15 residues. The CDR3 is CASSYRGRLTDTQYF. DNA of the CDR3: TGTGCCAGCAGCTACAGGGGGCGATTGACAGATACGCAGTATTTT.

This clonotype was found a few times. The chain links TRBV4-1 to TRBJ2-5, with D tentatively TRBD1 or TRBD2 (6 bases each). Germline CDR1 MGHRA, CDR2 YSYEKL. CDR3 length: 14 residues. The germline V and J ends were trimmed by 2 bases and 5 bases, with 12 bases remaining between them. CDR3 in amino acids: CASSQIGGMETQYF. Written as DNA, the CDR3 is TGCGCCAGCAGCCAAATCGGGGGCATGGAGACCCAGTACTTC.

This chain joins TRBV7-9 and TRBJ2-7; TRBD1 or TRBD2 may be the D gene (5 bases each). CDR3 length: 15 residues. The V and J ends lost 6 bases and 0 bases respectively, with 15 bases between them. Germline V gives CDR1 SEHNR, CDR2 FQNEAQ (reference sequence). CDR3 sequence reads: CASSPPLGVSYEQYF. The CDR3 DNA is TGTGCCAGCAGTCCGCCGCTGGGGGTCTCCTACGAGCAGTACTTC.

This clonotype was detected a few times. The chain employs TRBV4-1 and TRBJ2-2, with D unresolved. CDR1 is MGHRA and CDR2 is YSYEKL in the germline V gene. The CDR3 runs to 18 residues. Between the trimmed V and J ends, which lost 3 bases and 0 bases, there was a span of 17 bases. CDR3 region: CASSQTSPTSPNTGELFF. CDR3 nucleotides: TGCGCCAGCAGCCAGACCTCTCCGACAAGCCCGAACACCGGGGAGCTGTTTTTT.

The chain links TRBV6-1 to TRBJ2-3; 8 nucleotides line up with TRBD2. Germline CDR1 MNHNS, CDR2 SASEGT. V lost 6 bases and J lost 0; bases outside the gene matches: 8. CDR3 length: 16 residues. The CDR3 loop is CASSHTSGSSTDTQYF. The CDR3 DNA sequence: TGTGCCAGCAGCCATACCAGCGGGAGTAGCACAGATACGCAGTATTTT.